The clone carrying this TCR beta chain was seen more than once but under ten times. Antigen: not known. The sample originates from a study of a mutant IDH1 vaccine in newly diagnosed glioma. Overall study context: During weeks 1, 3, 5, 7, 11, 15, 19 and 23, patients received eight vaccinations. Vaccine administration was initiated 4-6 weeks following radiotherapy alone, or with temozolomide cycles.

The CDR3 is made up of 15 amino acids. Deletions cut 2 bases from V and 5 bases from J, with 14 bases between. Germline assignment: CDR1 SGHDT and CDR2 YYEEEE. The sample's time point: week 5, during vaccination. Each dose of the vaccine consisted of 300 ug of mutant IDH1 20-mer peptide, with topical imiquimod. New astrocytomas of WHO grade 3 or 4 that were IDH1-mutant and ATRX-lost were found in the donors. The method was immunoSEQ multiplex PCR; TCRdb's version includes in-frame clones alone and lacks a portion of them. This sample has over 45,000 clones, with about 86% found just once. The receptor was isolated from a woman aged 45-60 years with glioma. Material: PBMCs, obtained from a glioma patient whose treatment included an IDH1 peptide vaccine. This rearrangement joins TRBV5-6 to TRBJ2-1; TRBD1 might be the D (5 bases). CDR3 DNA: TGTGCCAGCAGCTTCCTACAGGCAGGAAACAATGAGCAGTTCTTC. This translates into CASSFLQAGNNEQFF.